Included here is one TCR beta chain sequence, with context. What it binds is unknown. This sample stems from a study of cytomegalovirus exposure and HLA in healthy donors. The germline V gene encodes CDR1 KGHSH and CDR2 LQKENI. CDR3 length: 14 residues. The V end lost 1 base, the J end lost 8 bases, and 12 bases lay between the germline ends. Study-level findings and limits: The investigators catalogued 150 to 200 TCR beta chains as cytomegalovirus-associated. The authors confirmed in vitro that three CMV-associated chains were specific for CMV antigens.

Here immunoSEQ multiplex PCR was the method, and the copy in TCRdb shows in-frame clones only, minus some. The sample consists of about 360,000 clones, just over 85% of them appearing once. The source material was PBMCs. The origin of this receptor is a woman aged 18-30 years in good health and CMV-seronegative. The rearrangement joins TRBV18 to TRBJ2-1; TRBD1 might be the D (6 bases). CDR3 loop: CASSPLQGSDEQFF. The CDR3 bases are TGTGCCAGCTCACCACTACAGGGAAGCGATGAGCAGTTCTTC. Variable domain in full (rest from reference TRBV18 and TRBJ2-1): NAGVMQNPRHLVRRRGQEARLRCSPMKGHSHVYWYRQLPEEGLKFMVYLQKENIIDESGMPKERFSAEFPKEGPSILRIQQVVRGDSAAYFCASSPLQGSDEQFFGPGTRLTVL.